A selection of T cell receptor beta chains follows, all from one sample in a study of OX40 agonist ivuxolimab in advanced cancers. Assay: immunoSEQ multiplex PCR; the TCRdb copy retains only in-frame clones and omits some. The sample contains 15,000 to 25,000 clones, around four fifths of which appear only once. Sequencing used CD4+ or CD8+ T cells sorted from blood, obtained in a trial of the OX40 agonist ivuxolimab. The receptors here all came from an adult with an advanced solid tumor such as melanoma, head and neck, liver or kidney cancer. Each CDR3 is given with its conserved first and last residue. The D gene is left open where the match is weak. Part of the rows lack a size; the others show once, few, many or a class for expanded clones.

>-|TRBV7-2|TRBJ2-1|TRBD2
CASSRSLSGRAGNEQFF
TGTGCCAGCAGCAGAAGCCTTAGCGGGAGGGCCGGCAATGAGCAGTTCTTC
>once|TRBV7-2|TRBJ2-7|-
CASSLYSPGAYEQYF
TGTGCCAGCAGCTTATATTCTCCGGGGGCCTACGAGCAGTACTTC
>-|TRBV6-4|TRBJ2-2|-
CAPTEMGVRFTGELFF
TGTGCCCCCACAGAGATGGGGGTACGTTTCACCGGGGAGCTGTTTTTT
>-|TRBV2|TRBJ2-1|-
CASSDPSGTNNEQFF
TGTGCCAGCAGTGATCCGAGCGGCACGAACAATGAGCAGTTCTTC
>-|TRBV7-6|TRBJ2-7|-
CASSLAKGVSYEQYF
TGTGCCAGCAGCTTGGCTAAGGGGGTTTCCTACGAGCAGTACTTC
>-|TRBV7-9|TRBJ1-4|TRBD1
CASRKTGASEKLFF
TGTGCCAGCAGAAAGACAGGGGCGTCTGAAAAACTGTTTTTT
>-|TRBV7-9|TRBJ2-3|-
CASSLARLPPTDTQYF
TGTGCCAGCAGCTTAGCGCGCCTCCCTCCCACAGATACGCAGTATTTT
>once|TRBV7-3|TRBJ2-1|TRBD1
CASRLPWDRGGDEQFF
TGTGCCAGCAGGCTCCCTTGGGACAGGGGAGGAGATGAGCAGTTCTTC
>-|TRBV6-5|TRBJ2-3|TRBD2
CASSSSGGLLTDTQYF
TGTGCCAGCAGTTCCTCGGGGGGGTTGCTCACAGATACGCAGTATTTT
>-|TRBV13|TRBJ2-7|TRBD2
CASSGRTSGSYEQYF
TGTGCCAGCAGCGGCCGGACTAGCGGGAGCTACGAGCAGTACTTC
>-|TRBV7-6|TRBJ2-3|-
CASSPRTDSRPDTQYF
TGTGCCAGCAGCCCCCGGACGGACTCCAGGCCAGATACGCAGTATTTT
>-|TRBV28|TRBJ1-2|-
CASSPGLNGYTF
TGTGCCAGCAGCCCGGGGCTCAATGGCTACACCTTC
>-|TRBV27|TRBJ1-5|TRBD1
CASSLTGGYNQPQHF
TGTGCCAGCAGTTTGACAGGGGGCTACAATCAGCCCCAGCATTTT
>-|TRBV4-3|TRBJ2-3|-
CASSPSLVPVADTQYF
TGCGCCAGCAGCCCAAGCCTAGTCCCAGTGGCAGATACGCAGTATTTT
>-|TRBV9|TRBJ1-1|-
CASSVAWGNTEAFF
TGTGCCAGCAGCGTAGCGTGGGGGAACACTGAAGCTTTCTTT
>-|TRBV5-8|TRBJ2-1|-
CASSSGTRYDDEQFF
TGTGCCAGCAGCTCCGGGACACGATATGACGATGAGCAGTTCTTC
>-|TRBV7-9|TRBJ2-5|-
CASSPVAGPRLKETQYF
TGTGCCAGCAGCCCAGTCGCGGGGCCGCGCTTAAAAGAGACCCAGTACTTC
>-|TRBV13|TRBJ2-7|TRBD2
CASSFSGRAYEQYF
TGTGCCAGCAGCTTTAGCGGGAGGGCCTACGAGCAGTACTTC
>medium-sized|TRBV27|TRBJ2-7|TRBD2
CASRTSGTSGRVGDEQYF
TGTGCCAGCCGAACCTCCGGGACTAGCGGGAGGGTCGGGGACGAGCAGTACTTC
>-|TRBV6-1|TRBJ2-7|-
CAIARGDYEQYF
TGTGCCATAGCTCGCGGCGACTACGAGCAGTACTTC
>-|TRBV9|TRBJ1-2|-
CASSASEVNYGYTF
TGTGCCAGCAGCGCGTCAGAGGTAAACTATGGCTACACCTTC
>-|TRBV7-2|TRBJ2-7|-
CASSFFGGTSYEQYF
TGTGCCAGCAGCTTCTTTGGCGGGACCTCCTACGAGCAGTACTTC
>-|TRBV6-4|TRBJ2-7|TRBD2
CASSPGGSYEQYF
TGTGCCAGCAGCCCCGGGGGGAGCTACGAGCAGTACTTC
>few|TRBV5-1|TRBJ1-1|-
CASSLARGNTEAFF
TGCGCCAGCAGCTTGGCTCGGGGAAACACTGAAGCTTTCTTT
>-|TRBV6-6|TRBJ2-1|TRBD2
CASSLAGGHRNEQFF
TGTGCCAGCAGTCTAGCGGGAGGGCACCGGAATGAGCAGTTCTTC
>-|TRBV6-5|TRBJ2-2|-
CASSYYGRSPRELFF
TGTGCCAGCAGTTACTACGGTCGATCTCCCCGGGAGCTGTTTTTT
>-|TRBV2|TRBJ2-7|-
CASSVQSKYEQYF
TGTGCCAGCAGTGTACAGAGCAAGTACGAGCAGTACTTC
>-|TRBV19|TRBJ1-1|-
CASSISWTTEAFF
TGTGCCAGTAGTATCTCTTGGACGACTGAAGCTTTCTTT
>-|TRBV7-6|TRBJ1-3|-
CASSLDGHSGNTIYF
TGTGCCAGCAGCTTGGACGGCCACTCTGGAAACACCATATATTTT
>-|TRBV7-8|TRBJ1-1|-
CASSAFSGPTEAFF
TGTGCCAGCAGCGCATTCTCAGGGCCCACTGAAGCTTTCTTT
>once|TRBV27|TRBJ1-1|TRBD1
CASSSTSTGALNTEAFF
TGTGCCAGCAGTTCTACATCGACAGGGGCTCTGAACACTGAAGCTTTCTTT
>-|TRBV6-5|TRBJ2-5|TRBD2
CASSYSASGVRTQYF
TGTGCCAGCAGTTACTCCGCTAGCGGAGTTAGGACCCAGTACTTC
>-|TRBV5-8|TRBJ2-1|-
CASSLASSYNEQFF
TGTGCCAGCAGTCTTGCGAGCTCCTACAATGAGCAGTTCTTC
>-|TRBV15|TRBJ1-5|-
CATSRDRGAAEPQHF
TGTGCCACCAGCAGAGATAGGGGGGCGGCCGAGCCCCAGCATTTT
>few|TRBV4-2|TRBJ2-1|-
CASSQDPPGSSYNEQFF
TGTGCCAGCAGCCAAGATCCCCCCGGAAGCTCCTACAATGAGCAGTTCTTC
>-|TRBV10-3|TRBJ2-3|-
CAIRGDGPDTQYF
TGTGCCATCAGGGGGGACGGTCCGGATACGCAGTATTTT
>large|TRBV29-1|TRBJ1-1|-
CSAQERTEAFF
TGCAGCGCCCAGGAACGGACTGAAGCTTTCTTT
>few|TRBV6-1|TRBJ2-1|-
CASSEAPSWRERSGDNEQFF
TGTGCCAGCAGTGAAGCCCCCAGCTGGCGGGAACGGTCCGGTGACAATGAGCAGTTCTTC
>-|TRBV29-1|TRBJ2-6|-
CSVPVGSIQSRANVLTF
TGCAGCGTTCCTGTAGGTAGCATACAAAGTCGGGCCAACGTCCTGACTTTC
>-|TRBV13|TRBJ2-1|-
CASSLQGRYNEQFF
TGTGCCAGCAGCTTACAAGGGCGTTACAATGAGCAGTTCTTC
>-|TRBV18|TRBJ2-1|-
CASSAGSLPYNEQFF
TGTGCCAGCTCCGCGGGATCCCTCCCCTACAATGAGCAGTTCTTC
>-|TRBV7-2|TRBJ2-3|-
CASSLNGPHTDTQYF
TGTGCCAGCAGCTTAAACGGACCCCACACAGATACGCAGTATTTT
>few|TRBV5-6|TRBJ2-1|TRBD1
CASSLGTVPYNEQFF
TGTGCCAGCAGCTTAGGGACAGTCCCCTACAATGAGCAGTTCTTC
>-|TRBV7-9|TRBJ1-1|-
CASSTGTPNTEAFF
TGTGCCAGCAGCACCGGGACACCGAACACTGAAGCTTTCTTT
>-|TRBV4-1|TRBJ1-1|-
CASSQGSLNTEAFF
TGCGCCAGCAGCCAAGGGTCCCTGAACACTGAAGCTTTCTTT
>-|TRBV7-8|TRBJ2-1|-
CASSLRGTYNEQFF
TGTGCCAGCAGCTTAAGAGGAACGTACAATGAGCAGTTCTTC
>-|TRBV28|TRBJ2-1|-
CASSLSVPAYNEQFF
TGTGCCAGCAGTTTATCGGTTCCGGCCTACAATGAGCAGTTCTTC
>-|TRBV5-6|TRBJ2-7|-
CASSLGTVYEQYF
TGTGCCAGCAGCCTGGGGACTGTTTACGAGCAGTACTTC
>few|TRBV7-7|TRBJ2-5|-
CASSGSSSQETQYF
TGTGCCAGCAGCGGATCTAGCAGCCAAGAGACCCAGTACTTC
>-|TRBV15|TRBJ2-3|-
CATSRVGDRQSTDTQYF
TGTGCCACCAGCAGGGTGGGCGATAGGCAGAGCACAGATACGCAGTATTTT
>-|TRBV14|TRBJ1-2|-
CASSQVGGNSYYGYTF
TGTGCCAGCAGCCAAGTGGGCGGGAACTCCTACTATGGCTACACCTTC
>-|TRBV7-8|TRBJ2-7|TRBD2
CASSLPGGLPSYEQYF
TGTGCCAGCAGCTTACCGGGGGGACTACCGTCCTACGAGCAGTACTTC
>-|TRBV4-2|TRBJ2-7|-
CASSQVSGSSYEQYF
TGTGCCAGCAGCCAAGTATCCGGGAGCTCCTACGAGCAGTACTTC
>-|TRBV25-1|TRBJ1-2|-
CASSDEGLDGYTF
TGTGCCAGCAGTGACGAGGGGCTGGATGGCTACACCTTC
>-|TRBV10-1|TRBJ2-3|-
CASSDGVNTDTQYF
TGCGCCAGCAGTGATGGGGTGAACACAGATACGCAGTATTTT